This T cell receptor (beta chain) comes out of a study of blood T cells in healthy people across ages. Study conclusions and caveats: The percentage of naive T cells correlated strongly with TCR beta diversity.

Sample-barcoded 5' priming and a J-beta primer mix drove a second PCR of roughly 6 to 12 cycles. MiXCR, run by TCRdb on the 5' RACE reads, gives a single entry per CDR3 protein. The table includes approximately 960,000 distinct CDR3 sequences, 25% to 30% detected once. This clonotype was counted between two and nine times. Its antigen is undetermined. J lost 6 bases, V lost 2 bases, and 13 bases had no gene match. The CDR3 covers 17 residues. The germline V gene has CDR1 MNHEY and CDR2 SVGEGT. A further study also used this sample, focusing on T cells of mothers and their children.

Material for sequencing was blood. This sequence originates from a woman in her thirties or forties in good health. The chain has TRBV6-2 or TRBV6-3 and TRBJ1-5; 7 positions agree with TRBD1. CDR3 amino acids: CASSYPPDRVPGQPQHF. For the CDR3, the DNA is TGTGCCAGCAGTTACCCTCCTGACAGGGTTCCCGGTCAGCCCCAGCATTTT.